Shown below are 21 T cell receptor beta chains from a single sample sequenced in a study of CD8+ T cells in alopecia areata (dated by TCRdb to 2016 to 2019). The sample's time point label, decoded: less than 25 weeks on oral tofacitinib. Explained via the paper, the treatment or condition label denotes: oral pan-JAK inhibitor, 5-10 mg twice daily. Libraries were made using the immunoSEQ multiplex PCR assay. RNA was extracted from all samples and reverse transcribed into cDNA as template for TCR sequencing. TCRdb limited this immuneACCESS table to in-frame rearrangements with V and J called. A share of clones is missing; checked studies link under half to unresolved V genes, and the rest is unexplained. The sample table records approximately 110,000 clones; around 50% of these occur just once. Roughly an eighth of the sample lies in the top ten. The sample here was CD8+ T cells sorted from blood, taken at week 24, from a patient treated with tofacitinib. The receptors here all came from a human donor with alopecia areata.

This chain connects TRBV5-4 to TRBJ2-1, with TRBD1 as a possible D gene (5 bases). The CDR3 contains 15 residues. CDR1 SGHNT and CDR2 YYREEE come from the germline V gene (reference sequence). Trimming removed 2 bases from V and 0 bases from J, with 9 bases in between. DNA for the CDR3: TGTGCCAGCAGCTTAGACAGAAGCTCCTACAATGAGCAGTTCTTC. Translation: CASSLDRSSYNEQFF. Full variable domain (outside the CDR3, taken from reference TRBV5-4 and TRBJ2-1): ETGVTQSPTHLIKTRGQQVTLRCSSQSGHNTVSWYQQALGQGPQFIFQYYREEENGRGNFPPRFSGLQFPNYSSELNVNALELDDSALYLCASSLDRSSYNEQFFGPGTRLTVL.

This chain connects TRBV10-3 to TRBJ1-1; 7 bases are a match to TRBD1. The CDR3 is 13 amino acids. Trimming at V came to 7 bases and at J to 6 bases, leaving 8 bases not matched to a gene. The germline CDR1 and CDR2 sequences are ENHRY and SYGVKD. The CDR3 reads CAITPQGMSEAFF. In DNA, the CDR3 is TGTGCCATCACTCCACAGGGGATGTCTGAAGCTTTCTTT.

The V call is TRBV5-1, the J call TRBJ2-1, with 11 bases fitting TRBD2. V lost 4 bases, J lost 4 bases, and 10 bases stayed unmatched. The CDR3 runs 17 residues. The V gene's germline CDR1 is SGHRS and CDR2 YFSETQ. The CDR3, as DNA: TGCGCCAGCAGCCTTCATGGGGGACTAGCGGAATACAATGAGCAGTTCTTC. As protein: CASSLHGGLAEYNEQFF.

CDR3 sequence (DNA): TGTGCCTGGACACTGGGGGAGCGCCTCCACTTT. This codes for CAWTLGERLHF. The chain couples TRBV30 to TRBJ1-6, with D possibly TRBD1 on 5 matching bases. Germline CDR1 and CDR2: GTSNPN and SVGIG (reference sequence). CDR3 length: 11 residues. Trimming pared 4 bases from V and 15 bases from J, leaving 13 bases between.

J is TRBJ2-2 and V is TRBV7-2; no clear D. The germline V gene encodes CDR1 SGHTA and CDR2 FQGNSA. The CDR3 has 11 amino acids. Trimming removed 7 bases from V and 0 bases from J, with 0 bases in between. CDR3 sequence: CASTNTGELFF. Here the CDR3 DNA reads TGTGCCAGCACGAACACCGGGGAGCTGTTTTTT.

The rearrangement joins TRBV18 to TRBJ2-5; TRBD1 matches 9 bases. V was clipped by 2 bases and J by 5 bases; unmatched bases: 3. Germline values: CDR1 KGHSH, CDR2 LQKENI. The CDR3 runs 14 residues. Here the CDR3 reads CASSPRTGDETQYF. For the CDR3, the DNA is TGTGCCAGCTCACCAAGGACAGGGGACGAGACCCAGTACTTC.

V gene TRBV19 combines with J gene TRBJ1-5; 9 bases are shared with TRBD1. The length of the CDR3 is 16 residues. V lost 6 bases and J lost 4; bases outside the gene matches: 10. Germline assignment: CDR1 LNHDA and CDR2 SQIVND (reference sequence). The CDR3: CASSEDRGDLNQPQHF. For the CDR3, the DNA is TGTGCCAGTAGCGAGGACAGGGGAGACCTTAATCAGCCCCAGCATTTT.

V gene TRBV15 combines with J gene TRBJ2-7, with 7 bases lining up with TRBD2. Germline loops: CDR1 LNHNV, CDR2 YYDKDF (reference sequence). Trimming took 1 base from V and 0 from J; bases not matched to a gene: 3. There are 15 residues in the CDR3. CDR3 in amino acids: CATSRAGTNSYEQYF. The CDR3 region has the DNA TGTGCCACCAGCAGAGCCGGGACTAACTCCTACGAGCAGTACTTC.

The rearrangement uses TRBV27 and TRBJ2-3, with TRBD1 as a possible D gene (5 bases). This CDR3 is built from 14 residues. Per germline, CDR1 MNHEY and CDR2 SMNVEV (reference sequence). V gave up 6 bases and J gave up 4 bases, with 14 bases separating them. For the CDR3, the DNA is TGTGCCAGCAGCCCCTGGGGCAGTTCAGATACGCAGTATTTT. Translated: CASSPWGSSDTQYF.

Of note for this clone: At one boundary the junction diverges from the germline segment, which might be a read error. V gene TRBV5-4 combines with J gene TRBJ1-1; D is possibly TRBD1 (5 bases). The germline V gene encodes CDR1 SGHNT and CDR2 YYREEE (reference sequence). The CDR3 sequence is 14 residues long. The CDR3 region is CASSLRGLKTEAFF. CDR3 nucleotide sequence: TGTGCCAGCAGCTTGAGGGGTTTGAAAACTGAAGCTTTCTTT.

The chain links TRBV5-1 to TRBJ2-5; D ambiguous. Germline V gives CDR1 SGHRS, CDR2 YFSETQ. This CDR3 region has 17 residues. Trimming stripped 4 bases from V and 0 bases from J, with 19 bases between. This CDR3 reads CASSAPPVQKYQETQYF. The CDR3 nucleotides are TGCGCCAGCAGCGCCCCTCCCGTGCAGAAGTACCAAGAGACCCAGTACTTC. Supplemented by reference TRBV5-1 and TRBJ2-5, the full variable domain reads KAGVTQTPRYLIKTRGQQVTLSCSPISGHRSVSWYQQTPGQGLQFLFEYFSETQRNKGNFPGRFSGRQFSNSRSEMNVSTLELGDSALYLCASSAPPVQKYQETQYFGPGTRLLVL.

The rearrangement links TRBV25-1 to TRBJ2-2; D ambiguous. The CDR3 totals 14 residues. Germline V gives CDR1 MGHDK, CDR2 SYGVNS. The V and J ends lost 3 bases and 3 bases respectively, with 8 bases between them. This CDR3 is CASSDQLYTGELFF. The CDR3 bases are TGTGCCAGCAGTGATCAACTCTACACCGGGGAGCTGTTTTTT.

In its sample, this clone was seen a few times. The chain recombines TRBV30 with TRBJ2-7; 7 bases are shared with TRBD1. The junction had 15 bases not matched to a gene; V was cut back by 8 bases and J by 5 bases. Germline-derived CDR1 and CDR2 are GTSNPN and SVGIG (reference sequence). This CDR3 has 14 residues. This CDR3 reads CAATRDSLLDEQYF. For the CDR3, the DNA is TGTGCCGCGACCCGGGACAGCCTTCTCGACGAGCAGTACTTC.

The table lists this clone with a few counts. V is TRBV15 and J is TRBJ2-7, with 10 bases aligning to TRBD1. The J segment lost 4 bases and the V segment lost 2 bases, leaving 8 bases of the junction unmatched. The germline V gene has CDR1 LNHNV and CDR2 YYDKDF (reference sequence). This CDR3 is built from 16 residues. This CDR3 reads CATSRRPGQGSYEQYF. The DNA for the CDR3 is TGTGCCACCAGCAGACGTCCGGGACAGGGGTCATACGAGCAGTACTTC.

The chain carries TRBV27 and TRBJ2-1; 13 bases map to TRBD2. With V trimmed by 3 bases and J by 8 bases, 7 bases remained unmatched. Germline loops: CDR1 MNHEY, CDR2 SMNVEV (reference sequence). This CDR3 is built from 16 residues. The CDR3 DNA follows: TGTGCCAGCAGTTTCTCTTACGGACTAGCGGGGGATGAGCAGTTCTTC. This encodes CASSFSYGLAGDEQFF.

A remark on this clone: Sequence at one end of the junction differs from germline and may be a read error. This chain uses TRBV15 with TRBJ1-5; D call uncertain. The CDR3 has 17 residues. The V gene's germline CDR1 is LNHNV and CDR2 YYDKDF (reference sequence). The CDR3 here is CATSREVAVHSNRPQHF. In DNA form, the CDR3 reads TGTGCCACCAGCAGAGAAGTGGCAGTCCATAGCAATCGGCCCCAGCATTTT.

Turning to this clone: Other DNA sequences in the same sample also yield this CDR3. The V and J genes are TRBV15 and TRBJ1-1, with D hard to call. V lost 1 base and J lost 5, with 5 bases in between. From germline, CDR1 is LNHNV and CDR2 YYDKDF (reference sequence). This CDR3 spans 12 amino acids. The CDR3 loop reads CATSRVGTEAFF. CDR3 DNA sequence: TGTGCCACCAGCAGAGTTGGTACTGAAGCTTTCTTT.

CDR3 nucleotide sequence: TGTGCCAGCGATACGGTTAGCTCCTACGAGCAGTACTTC. Translating gives CASDTVSSYEQYF. The chain is built from TRBV2 and TRBJ2-7; D remains ambiguous. The CDR3 sequence is 13 residues long. V lost 8 bases and J 0 bases, leaving 11 bases between the germline ends. The germline gives CDR1 SNHLY, CDR2 FYNNEI.

The rearrangement joins TRBV5-6 to TRBJ2-1; a weak D match, TRBD2 (6 bases). This CDR3 has 15 amino acids. Looked up from germline, CDR1 is SGHDT and CDR2 is YYEEEE. V was pared by 3 bases and J by 8 bases, with 18 bases between. The CDR3 protein is CASSWGDSGGDEQFF. CDR3 sequence (DNA): TGTGCCAGCAGCTGGGGGGACTCCGGAGGGGATGAGCAGTTCTTC.

CDR3 DNA sequence: TGTGCCAGCAGCGGGCACCAGACAGGGGTTGGCTACACCTTC. Its protein is CASSGHQTGVGYTF. The rearrangement joins TRBV9 to TRBJ1-2; 8 nucleotides agree with TRBD1. The CDR3 is 14 residues long. After removal of 3 bases from V and 7 bases from J, the junction contained 8 bases not matched to a gene. In germline, CDR1 is SGDLS, CDR2 YYNGEE. Using reference TRBV9 and TRBJ1-2 for the parts outside the CDR3, the full variable domain is DSGVTQTPKHLITATGQRVTLRCSPRSGDLSVYWYQQSLDQGLQFLIQYYNGEERAKGNILERFSAQQFPDLHSELNLSSLELGDSALYFCASSGHQTGVGYTFGSGTRLTVV.

This chain uses TRBV5-6 with TRBJ2-6; the D is unclear. Trimming cost V 0 bases and J 0 bases, with 7 bases left between them. The V gene's germline CDR1 is SGHDT and CDR2 YYEEEE. CDR3 size: 16 residues. This CDR3 is CASSLVGDSGANVLTF. DNA of the CDR3: TGTGCCAGCAGCTTGGTAGGTGACTCTGGGGCCAACGTCCTGACTTTC. The full variable domain, in which reference TRBV5-6 and TRBJ2-6 provide the parts outside the CDR3, is DAGVTQSPTHLIKTRGQQVTLRCSPKSGHDTVSWYQQALGQGPQFIFQYYEEEERQRGNFPDRFSGHQFPNYSSELNVNALLLGDSALYLCASSLVGDSGANVLTFGAGSRLTVL.